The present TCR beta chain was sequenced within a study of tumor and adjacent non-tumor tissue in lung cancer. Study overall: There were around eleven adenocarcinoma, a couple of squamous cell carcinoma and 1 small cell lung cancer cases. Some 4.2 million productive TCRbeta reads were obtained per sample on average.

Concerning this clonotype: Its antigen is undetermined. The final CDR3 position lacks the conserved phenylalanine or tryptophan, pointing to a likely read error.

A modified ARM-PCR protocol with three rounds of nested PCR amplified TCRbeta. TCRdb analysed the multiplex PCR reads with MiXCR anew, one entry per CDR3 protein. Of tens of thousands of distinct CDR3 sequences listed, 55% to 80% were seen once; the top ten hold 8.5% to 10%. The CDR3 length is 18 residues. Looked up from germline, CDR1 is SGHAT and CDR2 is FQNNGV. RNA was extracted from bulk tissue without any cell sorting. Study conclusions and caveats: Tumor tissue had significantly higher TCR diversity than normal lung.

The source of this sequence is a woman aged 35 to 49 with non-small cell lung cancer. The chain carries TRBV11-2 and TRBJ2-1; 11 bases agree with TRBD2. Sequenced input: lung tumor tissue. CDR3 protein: CARSSRFVTSGGLREQFS. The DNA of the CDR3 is TGTGCCAGAAGCTCGCGCTTCGTAACTAGCGGGGGACTAAGGGAGCAGTTCTCC.